The clone carrying this T cell receptor (beta chain) has a handful of counts. Other nucleotide sequences from this sample produce the same CDR3. The entry originates in a study of blood T cell repertoires in COVID-19. The overall study: The United States, Italy and Spain provided the acute and convalescent COVID-19 samples. The cDNA or gDNA used as material had been derived from T cells, B-cell-depleted T cells, or PBMCs.

Assay used: immunoSEQ multiplex PCR; TCRdb lists only in-frame clones, some missing. The sample has more than 300,000 clones, about 87% seen once. The CDR3 consists of 12 residues. Trimming removed 4 bases from V and 6 bases from J; junction bases left unmatched: 1. Germline V gene lookup returns CDR1 SQVTM and CDR2 ANQGSEA. The chain links TRBV29-1 to TRBJ2-2; 8 positions agree with TRBD1. The sequence derives from a young woman with COVID-19, enrolled during active disease. The sample was peripheral blood. The CDR3 region has the DNA TGCAGCGTTGGACAGGGGCCCGGGGAGCTGTTTTTT. Translating it yields CSVGQGPGELFF.